These 7 T cell receptor beta chains were sequenced from one sample in a study of T cell repertoires in cytomegalovirus infection. TCRdb called the reads again in MiXCR, with one record for every CDR3 protein. Seen here are some 940,000 distinct CDR3 sequences, under 40% observed once, and the top ten hold around 15%. Their antigen targets remain unknown. The sequences come from cultured CD8+ T cells from PBMCs, collected from culture after CMV antigen stimulation. The receptors come from a human donor in good health (CMV status not recorded). Some clones in this sample may be carry-over from other donors' samples.

The chain recombines TRBV7-4 with TRBJ1-1, with a weak D call TRBD1 (6 bases). V lost 1 base and J 0 bases, leaving 15 bases between the germline ends. The CDR3 totals 17 residues. Germline V gene sequence: CDR1 SGHVT, CDR2 SQSDAQ. The CDR3 coding sequence is TGTGCCAGCAGCTTAGATTGGGGGGGCACTCTGAACACTGAAGCTTTCTTT. This translates into CASSLDWGGTLNTEAFF.

This clonotype was seen more than once but under ten times. The chain uses TRBV10-3 and TRBJ2-3; D is unresolved. V lost 3 bases to trimming and J lost 1 base, with 8 bases between them. Germline V CDR1 and CDR2: ENHRY, SYGVKD. The CDR3 totals 14 residues. CDR3 protein: CAISDRGGTDTQYF. For the CDR3, the DNA is TGTGCCATCAGTGACCGTGGGGGCACAGATACGCAGTATTTT.

This clonotype was seen at least ten times. The chain uses TRBV20-1 and TRBJ2-6; perhaps D is TRBD1 or TRBD2 (5 bases each). The CDR3 length is 14 residues. Trimming pared 1 base from V and 4 bases from J, leaving 8 bases between. Germline CDR1 DFQATT, CDR2 SNEGSKA (reference sequence). The CDR3 spells CSARGGTGANVLTF. For the CDR3, the DNA is TGCAGTGCTAGAGGGGGGACCGGGGCCAACGTCCTGACTTTC.

There are a few counts of this clonotype. The V gene is TRBV12-3 or TRBV12-4, the J gene TRBJ2-7, with TRBD1 matching 8 bases. The CDR3 covers 16 residues. V was pared by 6 bases and J by 3 bases, with 13 bases of the junction left unmatched. The CDR3 DNA follows: TGTGCCAGCAGCCACTGGAGGACAGGGCCGAGCTACGAGCAGTACTTC. Its protein product is CASSHWRTGPSYEQYF.

This clonotype occurred many times. The chain is built from TRBV7-2 and TRBJ2-5; no clear D gene. V was cut by 2 bases and J by 2 bases, with 6 bases left in between. The CDR3 length is 13 residues. CDR1 and CDR2 from the germline V gene are SGHTA and FQGNSA. This CDR3 is CASSLNRQETQYF. The CDR3 DNA follows: TGTGCCAGCAGCTTAAACAGACAAGAGACCCAGTACTTC.

The chain uses TRBV6-1 and TRBJ1-5, with TRBD1 identical over 7 bases. Germline V gene lookup returns CDR1 MNHNS and CDR2 SASEGT. The ends lost 1 base at V and 3 bases at J; junction bases unmatched: 12. CDR3 length: 18 amino acids. The CDR3 DNA follows: TGTGCCAGCAGTGAAGACAGGGGTGGTCCTTGGTCCAATCAGCCCCAGCATTTT. Amino acids: CASSEDRGGPWSNQPQHF.

V gene TRBV5-5 combines with J gene TRBJ2-3; TRBD2 aligns across 15 bases. CDR3 size: 19 residues. Germline V gene lookup returns CDR1 SGHKS and CDR2 YYEKEE (reference sequence). J gave up 0 bases and V 4 bases, and 9 bases lay outside the gene matches. The CDR3 DNA reads TGTGCCAGCAGCCTCAGGACTAGCGGGGGGGCAACGAGCACAGATACGCAGTATTTT. It specifies CASSLRTSGGATSTDTQYF.